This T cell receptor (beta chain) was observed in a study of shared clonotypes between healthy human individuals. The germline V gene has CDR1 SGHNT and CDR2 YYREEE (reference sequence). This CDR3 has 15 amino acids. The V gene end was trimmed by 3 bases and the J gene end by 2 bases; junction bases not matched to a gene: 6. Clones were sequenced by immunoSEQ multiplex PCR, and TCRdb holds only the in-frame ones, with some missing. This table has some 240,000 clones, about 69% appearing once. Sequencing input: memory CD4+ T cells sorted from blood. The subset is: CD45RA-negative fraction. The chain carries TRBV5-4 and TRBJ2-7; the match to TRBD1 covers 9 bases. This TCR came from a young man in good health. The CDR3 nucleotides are TGTGCCAGCAGCTCGGGACAGGGACGTCCCTACGAGCAGTACTTC. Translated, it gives CASSSGQGRPYEQYF.